This T cell receptor (beta chain) derives from a study of human T cells and chemical hapten exposure. Time point reported: patch test 1, 2 weeks after DPC sensitization. Specified treatment: therapeutic diphenylcyclopropenone sensitization with weekly scalp DPC. Blood, whole and unfractionated, served as the source for total RNA extraction. TCRdb ran MiXCR on the RACE reads and lists one entry per CDR3 protein. The sample records around 300,000 distinct CDR3 sequences, roughly 6.9% being singletons. The germline V and J ends were trimmed by 5 bases and 4 bases, with 14 bases remaining between them. The CDR3 totals 14 residues.

The TCR originated in a woman aged 18-29 years with alopecia areata. Some clones in this sample may be carry-over from other donors' samples. Specimen: whole blood, collected in connection with sensitization to the hapten diphenylcyclopropenone (DPC). V is TRBV12-3 or TRBV12-4 and J is TRBJ1-2, with a tentative D call TRBD1 (6 bases). The CDR3 nucleotides are TGTGCCAGCAGTGCGGGGGGCGCTAGCTATGGCTACACCTTC. Amino acid sequence: CASSAGGASYGYTF.